The present TCR beta chain was sequenced within a study of T cells in Graves' hyperthyroidism and ophthalmopathy. Overall study context: Peripheral blood was obtained at initial diagnosis, preceding any treatment. Regarding the study as a whole: Blood also held most thyroid clonotypes expanded beyond 0.001.

Turning to this clonotype: Its specificity is unknown.

Per the germline V gene, CDR1 is MGHRA and CDR2 is YSYEKL. V gave up 3 bases and J gave up 3 bases, with 12 bases separating them. The CDR3 totals 15 residues. Authors of the study amplified TCR beta CDR3 regions from RNA transcripts. The HTBI primer set drove a first-round RT-PCR of the TCR CDR3. TCRdb reprocessed the multiplex PCR reads with MiXCR, giving one entry per CDR3 protein. The repertoire has roughly 550,000 distinct CDR3 sequences, about 16% of them found once; the top ten carry approximately 32%. The specimen sequenced was blood. This TCR derives from a woman in her 30s with Graves' ophthalmopathy. The chain has TRBV4-1 and TRBJ2-1, with D perhaps being TRBD1 or TRBD2 (6 bases each). DNA of the CDR3: TGCGCCAGCAGCCAGAAAGGGGGGCACTACAATGAGCAGTTCTTC. Protein sequence: CASSQKGGHYNEQFF.